The T cell receptor beta chain described here comes from a study of T cell repertoires in cytomegalovirus infection (dated 2019 in TCRdb). About the full investigation: Donor HLA type was relevant to the analysis, because carriage of CMV infection together with the matching HLA type was indicated by public TCR beta signatures.

The CDR3 runs 13 amino acids, cysteine and phenylalanine included. Just the 39-base CDR3 DNA is kept, in frame starting at base 1. V has 3 bases trimmed and J has 8 bases trimmed; junction bases matching no gene number 4. The germline V gene gives CDR1 as SGDLS and CDR2 as YYNGEE. Sequencing was performed on an Illumina HiSeq 1500. TCRdb redid the processing of the public reads, applying fastp at Q25 and MiXCR, and retained in-frame beta chains. Every entry covers one CDR3 protein and lists the most common genes and DNA from its rows. The sample records approximately 170,000 distinct CDR3 sequences, 17% of which are singletons. The top ten clonotypes cover about 19% of the sample. Results and caveats for the whole study, not just this receptor: In both this cohort and an independent approximately 370-donor cohort, the cumulative frequency of public TCR beta family members distinguished carriers of CMV infection plus the relevant HLA type. The ex vivo response was dominated by HLA-C-restricted CMV-specific TCR beta clonotypes, which also provided the single most frequent clonotype in two of eight donors.

This clonotype has just a few counts. What this receptor recognizes is not known. One base away there is no much larger clone; base qualities are not given. Sequencing was carried out using CD8+ T cells from PBMCs. The TCR sequence derives from a human donor in good health (CMV status not recorded). Some clones in this sample may be carry-over from other donors' samples. The V gene is TRBV9 and the J gene is TRBJ2-1, with 8 junctional bases fitting TRBD1. The sequence in DNA is TGTGCCAGCAGCGGCCGGACAGGGCATGAGCAGTTCTTC. Its product reads: CASSGRTGHEQFF. Outside the CDR3, residues come from the reference TRBV9 and TRBJ2-1 proteins, so the full variable domain is: DSGVTQTPKHLITATGQRVTLRCSPRSGDLSVYWYQQSLDQGLQFLIQYYNGEERAKGNILERFSAQQFPDLHSELNLSSLELGDSALYFCASSGRTGHEQFFGPGTRLTVL.